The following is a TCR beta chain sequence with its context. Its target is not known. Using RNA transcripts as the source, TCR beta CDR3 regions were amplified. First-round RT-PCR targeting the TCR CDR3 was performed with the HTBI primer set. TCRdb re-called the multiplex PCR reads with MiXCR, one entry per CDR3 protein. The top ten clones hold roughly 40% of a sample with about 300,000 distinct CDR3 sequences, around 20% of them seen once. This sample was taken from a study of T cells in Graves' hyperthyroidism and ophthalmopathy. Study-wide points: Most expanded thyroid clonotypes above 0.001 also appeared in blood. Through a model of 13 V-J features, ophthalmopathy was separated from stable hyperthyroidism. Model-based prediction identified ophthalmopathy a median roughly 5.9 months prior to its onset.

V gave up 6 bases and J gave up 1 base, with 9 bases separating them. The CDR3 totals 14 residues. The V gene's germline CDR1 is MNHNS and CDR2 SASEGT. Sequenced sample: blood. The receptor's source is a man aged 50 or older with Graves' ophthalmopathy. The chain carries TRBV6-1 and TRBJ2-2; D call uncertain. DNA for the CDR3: TGTGCCAGCAGGACCGGAGAGAACACCGGGGAGCTGTTTTTT. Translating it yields CASRTGENTGELFF.